Listed below are T cell receptor beta chains from one sample, sequenced in a study of T-cell memory formation after mild COVID-19. From the 5' RACE reads, TCRdb called clonotypes with MiXCR, one entry per CDR3 protein. The sample lists under 450,000 distinct CDR3 sequences, 13% to 15% occurring once. The sample taken for sequencing was PBMCs or a T cell subset sorted from them (not recorded which). The receptors derive from a man younger than 35 who had mild COVID-19 (a few samples of this study predate the infection). Cell type and time point are not known. Both conserved end residues are part of each CDR3. A D gene is named only where the DNA matches it firmly. Some rows have no size entry. The others give once, few or many, or a class for an expanded clone.

clone size	V gene	D gene	J gene	CDR3 protein	CDR3 DNA
NA	TRBV19	NA	TRBJ1-6	CASRGVANSPLHF	TGTGCCAGTAGAGGGGTCGCAAATTCACCCCTCCACTTT
many	TRBV5-1	TRBD1	TRBJ2-3	CASSPAGQGLDTQYF	TGCGCCAGCAGTCCGGCGGGACAGGGCCTGGATACGCAGTATTTT
NA	TRBV12-3/TRBV12-4	NA	TRBJ1-2	CASRDTYYGYTF	TGTGCCAGCAGGGACACTTACTATGGCTACACCTTC
NA	TRBV7-2	NA	TRBJ2-5	CASSPGYVLETQYF	TGTGCCAGCAGCCCAGGCTACGTACTAGAGACCCAGTACTTC
many	TRBV15	NA	TRBJ1-5	CATSRPTLGEPQHF	TGTGCCACCAGCAGACCTACTTTGGGAGAGCCCCAGCATTTT
many	TRBV5-1	NA	TRBJ2-3	CASSFLASKADTQYF	TGCGCCAGCAGCTTCTTGGCTAGCAAGGCAGATACGCAGTATTTT
NA	TRBV20-1	NA	TRBJ2-7	CSATPGAASYEQYF	TGCAGTGCTACCCCCGGAGCGGCCTCCTACGAGCAGTACTTC
NA	TRBV24-1	NA	TRBJ2-5	CATSRGAQETQYF	TGTGCCACCAGCCGTGGGGCACAAGAGACCCAGTACTTC
NA	TRBV7-7	TRBD1	TRBJ1-4	CASSAGRSGQTYTTNEKLFF	TGTGCTAGCAGCGCCGGGAGGTCGGGACAGACATATACAACTAATGAAAAACTGTTTTTT
few	TRBV29-1	NA	TRBJ2-1	CSVEGGVRSSYNEQFF	TGCAGCGTTGAAGGTGGGGTAAGGAGCTCCTACAATGAGCAGTTCTTC
NA	TRBV5-5	NA	TRBJ2-2	CASSFFGAGELFF	TGTGCCAGCAGCTTCTTTGGCGCCGGGGAGCTGTTTTTT
few	TRBV6-5	NA	TRBJ1-1	CASSYKLGTEAFF	TGTGCCAGCAGTTACAAGCTGGGGACTGAAGCTTTCTTT
few	TRBV5-4	TRBD2	TRBJ2-1	CASSASGGFFVEQFF	TGTGCCAGCAGCGCTAGCGGGGGGTTTTTTGTTGAGCAGTTCTTC
few	TRBV27	NA	TRBJ2-6	CASSLSASGANVLTF	TGTGCCAGCAGTTTATCTGCGTCTGGGGCCAACGTCCTGACTTTC
NA	TRBV27	NA	TRBJ1-2	CASSFKVNYGYTF	TGTGCCAGCAGTTTTAAAGTTAACTATGGCTACACCTTC
NA	TRBV7-9	TRBD1	TRBJ2-1	CASSLRDRPHEQFF	TGTGCCAGCAGCTTACGGGACAGGCCCCATGAGCAGTTCTTC
few	TRBV19	TRBD1	TRBJ2-6	CATERHRGSGANVLTF	TGTGCCACCGAACGTCACAGGGGCTCTGGGGCCAACGTCCTGACTTTC
NA	TRBV24-1	NA	TRBJ2-1	CATSDSGRDENEQFF	TGTGCCACCAGTGACTCGGGACGAGATGAAAATGAGCAGTTCTTC
NA	TRBV18	NA	TRBJ2-3	CASSPTARDAAQYF	TGTGCCAGCTCACCAACGGCCCGGGACGCGGCGCAGTATTTT
few	TRBV11-2	NA	TRBJ2-5	CASSTDNQETQYF	TGTGCCAGCAGCACCGACAACCAAGAGACCCAGTACTTC
many	TRBV6-5	NA	TRBJ1-1	CASSSRPTEAFF	TGTGCCAGCAGCTCTCGCCCCACTGAAGCTTTCTTT
many	TRBV4-2	TRBD1	TRBJ1-4	CASSQGSGTVNEKLFF	TGTGCCAGCAGCCAAGGCTCCGGGACAGTTAATGAAAAACTGTTTTTT
few	TRBV7-2	NA	TRBJ1-5	CASSLEGFGNQPQHF	TGTGCCAGCAGCTTAGAGGGTTTCGGGAATCAGCCCCAGCATTTT
few	TRBV12-3/TRBV12-4	TRBD1	TRBJ2-7	CASSFGYGQGAYEQYF	TGTGCCAGCAGTTTTGGATACGGACAGGGGGCCTACGAGCAGTACTTC
many	TRBV20-1	TRBD1	TRBJ1-4	CSAKTGANEKLFF	TGCAGTGCTAAGACAGGGGCTAATGAAAAACTGTTTTTT
NA	TRBV9	NA	TRBJ2-1	CASSVAWVDEQFF	TGTGCCAGCAGCGTAGCCTGGGTCGATGAGCAGTTCTTC
NA	TRBV20-1	TRBD1	TRBJ1-6	CSARPGTGGGSLHF	TGCAGTGCTAGACCCGGGACAGGGGGCGGATCCCTCCACTTT
many	TRBV7-9	NA	TRBJ1-1	CASSWWGLNTEAFF	TGTGCCAGCAGCTGGTGGGGACTGAACACTGAAGCTTTCTTT
many	TRBV7-7	NA	TRBJ2-1	CASSLVGTNEQFF	TGTGCCAGCAGCTTAGTTGGGACAAATGAGCAGTTCTTC
NA	TRBV9	NA	TRBJ2-3	CASSVSARASTDTQYF	TGTGCCAGCAGCGTATCAGCGCGAGCTAGCACAGATACGCAGTATTTT
once	TRBV10-3	TRBD1	TRBJ2-3	CAISPHADRTGQITDTQYF	TGTGCCATCAGTCCCCACGCAGATCGGACAGGACAGATCACAGATACGCAGTATTTT
NA	TRBV11-2	TRBD1	TRBJ2-2	CASSRRDRPNTGELFF	TGTGCCAGCAGCCGCAGGGACAGACCAAACACCGGGGAGCTGTTTTTT
NA	TRBV7-3	NA	TRBJ1-2	CASSLGQNSGYTF	TGTGCCAGCAGCTTAGGACAAAATTCTGGCTACACCTTC
NA	TRBV19	NA	TRBJ1-6	CASSIWERRSPLHF	TGTGCCAGTAGTATTTGGGAGAGGAGATCACCCCTCCACTTT
few	TRBV5-1	NA	TRBJ1-1	CASSHSSGAEAFF	TGCGCCAGCAGCCATTCTTCAGGGGCTGAAGCTTTCTTT
NA	TRBV18	NA	TRBJ1-5	CASSREGRNNQPQHF	TGTGCCAGCTCTCGGGAAGGGAGGAACAATCAGCCCCAGCATTTT
few	TRBV7-2	NA	TRBJ2-6	CASSFTGEFSSGANVLTF	TGTGCCAGCAGTTTCACAGGTGAATTTAGCTCTGGGGCCAACGTCCTGACTTTC
many	TRBV5-1	NA	TRBJ2-1	CASSLGGGQNEQFF	TGCGCCAGCAGCTTGGGTGGGGGGCAGAATGAGCAGTTCTTC
NA	TRBV7-9	NA	TRBJ2-6	CASSFRDGSGANVLTF	TGTGCCAGCAGCTTTCGGGACGGCTCTGGGGCCAACGTCCTGACTTTC
NA	TRBV4-1	TRBD2	TRBJ2-1	CASSQGLADYNEKFF	TGCGCCAGCAGCCAAGGACTAGCGGATTACAATGAGAAGTTCTTC
NA	TRBV29-1	NA	TRBJ2-7	CSVEDPTGTPYEQYF	TGCAGCGTTGAAGATCCAACAGGGACGCCCTACGAGCAGTACTTC
NA	TRBV4-2	NA	TRBJ1-6	CASSQSGALNSPLHF	TGTGCCAGCAGCCAATCTGGAGCCCTTAATTCACCCCTCCACTTT
NA	TRBV7-9	TRBD1	TRBJ2-7	CASSPRQGFYEQYF	TGTGCCAGCAGCCCCCGACAGGGGTTCTACGAGCAGTACTTC